What follows is one T cell receptor (beta chain) and its context. Its antigen remains unknown. Germline is not matched at one junction end, which may reflect a read error. A modified ARM-PCR protocol with three rounds of nested PCR amplified TCRbeta. TCRdb ran MiXCR on the multiplex PCR reads and lists one entry per CDR3 protein. The sample has 65,000 to 95,000 distinct CDR3 sequences, approximately 79% seen once. No cell sorting was done before RNA was extracted from the tissue. The length of the CDR3 is 14 residues. CDR1 MGHRA and CDR2 YSYEKL come from the germline V gene. This sample was taken from a study of tumor and adjacent non-tumor tissue in lung cancer. Study context: Aged about 31 to 76 years, patients included 10 men and five or six women with stage I to III disease. Study conclusions and caveats: Top 100 clones took a larger repertoire share in normal lung.

Sequenced input: lung tumor tissue. The chain links TRBV4-1 to TRBJ1-1, with D perhaps matching TRBD1 (6 bases). This receptor was identified in a woman in her fifties or sixties with non-small cell lung cancer. This CDR3 is CASSHTTGRTEAFF. The CDR3 bases are TGCGCGAGCAGCCACACAACAGGGAGGACTGAAGCTTTCTTT.